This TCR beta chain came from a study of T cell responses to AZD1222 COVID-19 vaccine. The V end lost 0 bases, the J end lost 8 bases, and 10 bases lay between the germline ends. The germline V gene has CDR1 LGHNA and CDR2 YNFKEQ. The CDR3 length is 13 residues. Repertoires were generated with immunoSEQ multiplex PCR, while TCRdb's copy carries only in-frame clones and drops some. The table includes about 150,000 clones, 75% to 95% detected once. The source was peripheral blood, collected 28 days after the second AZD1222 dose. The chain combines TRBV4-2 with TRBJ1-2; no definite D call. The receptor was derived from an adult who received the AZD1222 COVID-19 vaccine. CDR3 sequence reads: CASSQEADAGYTF. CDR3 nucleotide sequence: TGTGCCAGCAGCCAAGAAGCTGACGCCGGCTACACCTTC.